Below, 29 T cell receptor beta chains from the same sample are listed, as sequenced in a study of regulatory and conventional T cells in RAG deficiency. Sequencing used immunoSEQ multiplex PCR; TCRdb keeps in-frame clones, though not all of them. The sample yields approximately 10,000 clones, about 94% seen once. The sorted conventional CD4+ T cells were CD25-low and CD127-high, with genomic DNA sequenced. The source material was CD4+ effector T cells sorted from blood. Receptor source: a human donor with RAG deficiency presenting as severe combined immunodeficiency.

The rearrangement uses TRBV7-2 and TRBJ1-2, with 7 bases matching TRBD1. V dropped 5 bases and J dropped 3; count of bases not matched to a gene: 6. This CDR3 region has 14 residues. Germline V gene sequence: CDR1 SGHTA, CDR2 FQGNSA. This CDR3 is CASSRGLVDYGYTF. In DNA form, the CDR3 reads TGTGCCAGCAGCAGGGGGCTTGTCGACTATGGCTACACCTTC.

This clone was detected only once. The chain joins TRBV5-1 to TRBJ2-1; TRBD1 aligns across 8 bases. This CDR3 spans 14 amino acids. After removal of 3 bases from V and 2 bases from J, the junction contained 1 base not matched to a gene. Germline-derived CDR1 and CDR2 are SGHRS and YFSETQ. The CDR3 coding sequence is TGCGCCAGCAGCTCAGGGGGCCCCTACAATGAGCAGTTCTTC. This encodes CASSSGGPYNEQFF.

The chain links TRBV20-1 to TRBJ2-7; D is uncertain. Per the germline V gene, CDR1 is DFQATT and CDR2 is SNEGSKA (reference sequence). V was pared by 2 bases and J by 3 bases, with 2 bases between. The CDR3 spans 10 residues. CDR3 in DNA: TGCAGTGCTAGACACTACGAGCAGTACTTC. This translates into CSARHYEQYF.

This clone showed up just once. This chain links TRBV6-5 with TRBJ2-7, with no clear D. Per germline, CDR1 MNHEY and CDR2 SVGAGI. The germline V and J ends were trimmed by 2 bases and 0 bases, with 11 bases remaining between them. The CDR3 covers 15 residues. The CDR3 here is CASSYRPPSSYEQYF. The CDR3 region has the DNA TGTGCCAGCAGTTACCGACCGCCGAGCTCCTACGAGCAGTACTTC.

The chain uses TRBV5-1 and TRBJ2-5, with 9 bases that match TRBD1. Germline-derived CDR1 and CDR2 are SGHRS and YFSETQ. The CDR3 is 15 amino acids. J gave up 2 bases and V 1 base, and 3 bases lay outside the gene matches. This chain's CDR3 is CASSLTGGPQETQYF. The CDR3 DNA is TGCGCCAGCAGCTTGACAGGGGGCCCACAAGAGACCCAGTACTTC.

This chain links TRBV7-2 with TRBJ2-5, with a tentative D call TRBD1 (6 bases). The V end was cut by 2 bases, the J end by 5 bases, with 9 bases between. The CDR3 is 13 amino acids. From germline, CDR1 is SGHTA and CDR2 FQGNSA. CDR3 residues: CASSLHRAETQYF. CDR3 bases: TGTGCCAGCAGCTTACACAGGGCGGAGACCCAGTACTTC.

V is TRBV5-1 and J is TRBJ2-5, with 9 positions matching TRBD1. This CDR3 comprises 14 residues. J was trimmed by 4 bases and V by 3 bases; bases with no gene match: 4. Germline V gene sequence: CDR1 SGHRS, CDR2 YFSETQ. CDR3 amino acids: CASSSDRGSETQYF. As DNA, the CDR3 is TGCGCCAGCAGCTCGGACAGGGGATCAGAGACCCAGTACTTC.

There are a few counts of this clone. This chain uses TRBV19 with TRBJ2-7, with D perhaps TRBD2 (6 bases). The CDR3 totals 14 residues. Germline V lookup: CDR1 LNHDA, CDR2 SQIVND (reference sequence). The V end was cut by 3 bases, the J end by 6 bases, with 15 bases between. The chain's CDR3 is CASSIYGGTVEQYF. The CDR3 region has the DNA TGTGCCAGTAGTATCTACGGCGGGACGGTCGAGCAGTACTTC. The full variable domain, rest sourced from reference TRBV19 and TRBJ2-7, is DGGITQSPKYLFRKEGQNVTLSCEQNLNHDAMYWYRQDPGQGLRLIYYSQIVNDFQKGDIAEGYSVSREKKESFPLTVTSAQKNPTAFYLCASSIYGGTVEQYFGPGTRLTVT.

The chain employs TRBV5-1 and TRBJ2-3, with 8 bases identical to TRBD2. The CDR3 covers 16 residues. Germline V gives CDR1 SGHRS, CDR2 YFSETQ. With V trimmed by 6 bases and J by 0 bases, 9 bases remained unmatched. CDR3 DNA: TGCGCCAGCACCATCGGACTAGCCGGCAGCACAGATACGCAGTATTTT. Translating gives CASTIGLAGSTDTQYF.

The rearrangement links TRBV19 to TRBJ2-1; 8 bases line up with TRBD1. This CDR3 is built from 16 residues. CDR1 and CDR2 from the germline V gene are LNHDA and SQIVND (reference sequence). J gave up 4 bases and V 5 bases, and 10 bases lay outside the gene matches. As DNA, the CDR3 is TGTGCCAGTAGTCGGACAGGGTTACGGTTATACAATGAGCAGTTCTTC. Residues: CASSRTGLRLYNEQFF. Together with reference TRBV19 and TRBJ2-1, the CDR3 gives the full variable domain: DGGITQSPKYLFRKEGQNVTLSCEQNLNHDAMYWYRQDPGQGLRLIYYSQIVNDFQKGDIAEGYSVSREKKESFPLTVTSAQKNPTAFYLCASSRTGLRLYNEQFFGPGTRLTVL.

This clone was seen just once. The rearrangement uses TRBV7-9 and TRBJ1-5; 11 nucleotides match TRBD1. Germline assignment: CDR1 SEHNR and CDR2 FQNEAQ (reference sequence). Trimming took 5 bases from V and 6 from J; bases not matched to a gene: 3. The CDR3 loop spans 14 amino acids. CDR3 protein: CASSEGQGGQPQHF. The CDR3 DNA follows: TGTGCCAGCAGCGAGGGACAGGGGGGTCAGCCCCAGCATTTT. The full variable domain, rest sourced from reference TRBV7-9 and TRBJ1-5, is DTGVSQNPRHKITKRGQNVTFRCDPISEHNRLYWYRQTLGQGPEFLTYFQNEAQLEKSRLLSDRFSAERPKGSFSTLEIQRTEQGDSAMYLCASSEGQGGQPQHFGDGTRLSIL.

V gene TRBV19 combines with J gene TRBJ2-5; TRBD1 agrees at 10 bases. The J segment lost 3 bases and the V segment lost 3 bases, leaving 7 bases of the junction unmatched. Germline V gene data show CDR1 as LNHDA and CDR2 as SQIVND (reference sequence). This CDR3 spans 16 amino acids. The CDR3 here is CASSIPWGQGKETQYF. CDR3 in DNA: TGTGCCAGTAGTATCCCCTGGGGACAGGGGAAAGAGACCCAGTACTTC. The variable domain in full, completed from reference TRBV19 and TRBJ2-5, reads DGGITQSPKYLFRKEGQNVTLSCEQNLNHDAMYWYRQDPGQGLRLIYYSQIVNDFQKGDIAEGYSVSREKKESFPLTVTSAQKNPTAFYLCASSIPWGQGKETQYFGPGTRLLVL.

The chain is built from TRBV11-2 and TRBJ2-2; 8 bases are shared with TRBD1. Germline-derived CDR1 and CDR2 are SGHAT and FQNNGV. The V segment lost 5 bases and the J segment 7 bases; nucleotides outside the gene matches: 9. The CDR3 totals 15 residues. The CDR3 sequence: CASSGSGGRFGELFF. As DNA, the CDR3 is TGTGCCAGCAGCGGGTCAGGGGGCCGGTTCGGGGAGCTGTTTTTT.

This chain connects TRBV9 to TRBJ2-3; D remains unclear. Trimming removed 0 bases from V and 4 bases from J, with 3 bases in between. The CDR3 length is 12 residues. CDR1 is SGDLS, CDR2 YYNGEE, per germline. This CDR3 reads CASSVVSDTQYF. The CDR3 DNA reads TGTGCCAGCAGCGTAGTATCAGATACGCAGTATTTT.

The chain couples TRBV27 to TRBJ2-4; D is unresolved. CDR1 MNHEY and CDR2 SMNVEV come from the germline V gene (reference sequence). The V end lost 4 bases, the J end lost 6 bases, and 13 bases lay between the germline ends. This CDR3 region has 14 residues. CDR3 coding DNA: TGTGCCAGCAGTTGCCCCGACCCGAGAAACATTCAGTACTTC. Translating gives CASSCPDPRNIQYF.

Written as DNA, the CDR3 is TGTGCCAGCAGTTTCCTCAGGAGCACAGATACGCAGTATTTT. It specifies CASSFLRSTDTQYF. This chain links TRBV27 with TRBJ2-3; D is unresolved. Looked up from germline, CDR1 is MNHEY and CDR2 is SMNVEV (reference sequence). The V gene lost 3 bases and the J gene lost 0 bases, with 7 bases spanning the gap. The CDR3 contains 14 residues.

The chain carries TRBV28 and TRBJ1-2; D unresolved. Germline lookup yields CDR1 MDHEN and CDR2 SYDVKM. The CDR3 runs 12 residues. V lost 6 bases to trimming and J lost 5 bases, with 10 bases between them. The chain's CDR3 is CASSPPGYGYTF. Here the CDR3 DNA reads TGTGCCAGCAGCCCCCCGGGGTATGGCTACACCTTC.

The J gene is TRBJ1-6, the V gene TRBV7-2, with D possibly matching TRBD1 (6 bases). Trimming took off 5 bases at V and 0 bases at J, with 17 bases between the two ends. Germline V lookup: CDR1 SGHTA, CDR2 FQGNSA. This CDR3 is 18 amino acids long. CDR3 sequence: CASSPQTGAYSYNSPLHF. CDR3 nucleotides: TGTGCCAGCAGCCCGCAGACAGGTGCCTACTCCTATAATTCACCCCTCCACTTT.

This clone has a single count. The chain recombines TRBV29-1 with TRBJ2-5, with D perhaps matching TRBD1 or TRBD2 (7 bases each). Germline V lookup: CDR1 SQVTM, CDR2 ANQGSEA. This CDR3 spans 15 amino acids. V shed 4 bases and J shed 1 base, with 16 bases lying between them. CDR3 nucleotides: TGCAGCGTTGTCGCTCCAGGGGGGGCCCAAGAGACCCAGTACTTC. Translated, it gives CSVVAPGGAQETQYF.

The V gene is TRBV28, the J gene TRBJ2-7; TRBD1 is a possible D gene (6 bases). This CDR3 has 15 amino acids. The V end lost 5 bases, the J end lost 2 bases, and 16 bases lay between the germline ends. Germline CDR1 and CDR2: MDHEN and SYDVKM. The CDR3 reads CASSRSGTSTYEQYF. DNA of the CDR3: TGTGCCAGCAGTCGCTCCGGGACAAGTACCTACGAGCAGTACTTC. Based on the CDR3 plus reference TRBV28 and TRBJ2-7, the full variable domain is DVKVTQSSRYLVKRTGEKVFLECVQDMDHENMFWYRQDPGLGLRLIYFSYDVKMKEKGDIPEGYSVSREKKERFSLILESASTNQTSMYLCASSRSGTSTYEQYFGPGTRLTVT.

The rearrangement joins TRBV5-4 to TRBJ2-5; TRBD2 aligns across 7 bases. CDR1 and CDR2 (germline): SGHNT, YYREEE (reference sequence). This CDR3 has 14 residues. J lost 5 bases, V lost 2 bases, and 6 bases had no gene match. The DNA of the CDR3 is TGTGCCAGCAGCTTCGGGGGAGGGACCGAGACCCAGTACTTC. Amino acid sequence: CASSFGGGTETQYF.

The chain uses TRBV20-1 and TRBJ2-7; 7 bases fit TRBD1. Looked up from germline, CDR1 is DFQATT and CDR2 is SNEGSKA (reference sequence). V shed 4 bases and J 5 bases; nucleotides not matched to a gene: 2. The CDR3 is made up of 11 amino acids. CDR3 sequence: CSAIDRDEQYF. As DNA, the CDR3 is TGCAGTGCTATCGACAGGGACGAGCAGTACTTC.

The V and J genes are TRBV5-4 and TRBJ1-4; D unclear. The CDR3 spans 14 residues. V lost 2 bases and J 7 bases, leaving 12 bases between the germline ends. CDR1 is SGHNT, CDR2 YYREEE, per germline (reference sequence). CDR3: CASSFGLRGEKLFF. The CDR3 nucleotides read TGTGCCAGCAGCTTTGGACTCCGTGGTGAAAAACTGTTTTTT.

The chain recombines TRBV9 with TRBJ2-3, with a possible D match to TRBD1 (5 bases). The germline CDR1 and CDR2 sequences are SGDLS and YYNGEE. CDR3 length: 12 amino acids. The ends were cut back, 5 bases at V and 3 bases at J, with 7 bases in the middle. Written as DNA, the CDR3 is TGTGCCAGCAGTAGGGGAACAGATACGCAGTATTTT. Amino acids: CASSRGTDTQYF.

The chain employs TRBV19 and TRBJ2-7, with D possibly being TRBD1 (5 bases). This CDR3 is 14 amino acids long. Trimming took 1 base from V and 0 from J, leaving 7 bases between them. Germline values: CDR1 LNHDA, CDR2 SQIVND (reference sequence). The CDR3 DNA reads TGTGCCAGTAGTATAGGGACAAACTCCTACGAGCAGTACTTC. Protein: CASSIGTNSYEQYF.

DNA of the CDR3: TGTGCCAGCTCACCTTCTCTCCGGGGCACAGATACGCAGTATTTT. Protein sequence: CASSPSLRGTDTQYF. V and J are TRBV18 and TRBJ2-3, with D hard to call. The CDR3 consists of 15 residues. The V gene lost 3 bases and the J gene lost 1 base, with 11 bases spanning the gap. CDR1 and CDR2 from the germline V gene are KGHSH and LQKENI.

This sequence joins TRBV7-2 and TRBJ1-4; D is unresolved. CDR1 is SGHTA, CDR2 FQGNSA, per germline. V lost 5 bases and J lost 0, with 16 bases in between. The CDR3 covers 17 residues. CDR3 region: CASSHGRAGATNEKLFF. The CDR3 bases are TGTGCCAGCAGCCACGGTAGGGCTGGCGCAACTAATGAAAAACTGTTTTTT.

The chain carries TRBV7-2 and TRBJ1-1; D remains unclear. V was clipped by 5 bases and J by 5 bases, with 15 bases between them. CDR3 size: 14 residues. The germline V gene encodes CDR1 SGHTA and CDR2 FQGNSA. CDR3 nucleotide sequence: TGTGCCAGCAGCCAAACCGGCCGACCAACTGAAGCTTTCTTT. This encodes CASSQTGRPTEAFF.

This clone has only one observation. This chain joins TRBV11-2 and TRBJ2-1; 7 bases are a match to TRBD1. With V trimmed by 0 bases and J by 3 bases, 2 bases remained unmatched. The germline V gene has CDR1 SGHAT and CDR2 FQNNGV. This CDR3 is 15 amino acids long. CDR3 in DNA: TGTGCCAGCAGCTTAGATCCAGGGGGCTACAATGAGCAGTTCTTC. It encodes CASSLDPGGYNEQFF.